This T cell receptor beta chain was recovered during a study of PD-L1 blockade in urothelial cancer. At the level of the study: The median number of T cells present in blood samples was 130,000 to 150,000. Study-wide findings and caveats: For durable-benefit patients, tumor-associated blood clones expanded more at 3 weeks.

This clone has only one observation. Its antigen is not known. Patient disease was locally advanced or metastatic urothelial carcinoma. CDR1 is MNHNY, CDR2 SVGAGI, per germline (reference sequence). The CDR3 totals 14 residues. The V gene lost 6 bases and the J gene lost 2 bases, with 12 bases spanning the gap. The protocol was immunoSEQ multiplex PCR, while the TCRdb copy is restricted to in-frame clones and leaves out a portion. The table includes under 130,000 clones, under 85% detected once. The specimen was PBMCs, collected around atezolizumab (anti-PD-L1) treatment. This TCR derives from a man aged 45 to 65 with urothelial cancer. The chain carries TRBV6-6 and TRBJ2-3; D might be TRBD2 (5 bases). The CDR3: CASSEGSSTDTQYF. The CDR3 coding sequence is TGTGCCAGCAGCGAAGGGAGTTCCACAGATACGCAGTATTTT.